The source of this TCR beta chain is a study of beta chain features in type 1 diabetes. Study-wide results and caveats: VDJ junctions from type 1 diabetes patients carried fewer insertions and larger deletions. For patients and controls alike, PCR might favor shorter templates to the same degree. Shorter TCRB CDR3s, moderately but significantly so, marked every one of the four CD4+ subsets in Type 1 diabetes patients.

Populations isolated by sorting all had purity greater than 95%. CDR3 length equals 13 residues. Germline-derived CDR1 and CDR2 are SGHTA and FQGNSA. J was trimmed by 4 bases and V by 4 bases; bases with no gene match: 1. TCRB transcripts that were expressed got sequenced, as all of the isolated RNA had been reverse transcribed. The method was immunoSEQ multiplex PCR; TCRdb's version includes in-frame clones alone and lacks a portion of them. Among 330,000 or so clones, about 20% were seen once, and the ten largest hold around 0.044%. About this clone: Its antigen is unidentified.

Input material: naive CD4+ T cells from blood. The chain joins TRBV7-2 to TRBJ2-3, with 8 bases aligning to TRBD1. The receptor was isolated from a woman younger than 30 in good health. The CDR3 nucleotides read TGTGCCAGCAGCTCACAGGGGGCAGATACGCAGTATTTT. Protein product: CASSSQGADTQYF. Looking up the rest from reference TRBV7-2 and TRBJ2-3 gives the full variable domain: GAGVSQSPSNKVTEKGKDVELRCDPISGHTALYWYRQSLGQGLEFLIYFQGNSAPDKSGLPSDRFSAERTGGSVSTLTIQRTQQEDSAVYLCASSSQGADTQYFGPGTRLTVL.